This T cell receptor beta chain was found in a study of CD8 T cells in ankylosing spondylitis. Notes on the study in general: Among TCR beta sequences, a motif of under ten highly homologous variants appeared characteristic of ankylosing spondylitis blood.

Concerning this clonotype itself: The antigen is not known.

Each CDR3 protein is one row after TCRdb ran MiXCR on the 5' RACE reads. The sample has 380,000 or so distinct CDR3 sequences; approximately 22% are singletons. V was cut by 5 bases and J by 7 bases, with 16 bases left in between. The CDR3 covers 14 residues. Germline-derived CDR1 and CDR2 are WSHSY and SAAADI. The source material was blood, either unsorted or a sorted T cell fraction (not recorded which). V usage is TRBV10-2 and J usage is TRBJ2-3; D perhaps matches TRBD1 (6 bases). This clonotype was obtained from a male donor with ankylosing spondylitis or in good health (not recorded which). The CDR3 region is CASSLGASRHTQYF. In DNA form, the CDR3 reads TGCGCCAGCAGTCTGGGGGCTAGCAGGCATACGCAGTATTTT.